These 7 T cell receptor beta chains were sequenced from one sample in a study of cytomegalovirus exposure and HLA in healthy donors. The PCR made use of 60 Vbeta and 13 Jbeta primers. Method: immunoSEQ multiplex PCR; TCRdb's copy keeps in-frame clones and lacks some. The table shows about 160,000 clones, with 80% occurring only once. The material sequenced was PBMCs. All receptors derive from a man aged 25 to 40 in good health and CMV-seronegative.

This rearrangement joins TRBV28 to TRBJ1-4, with D uncertain. CDR1 is MDHEN and CDR2 is SYDVKM in the germline V gene. CDR3 length equals 12 residues. V was shortened by 10 bases and J by 9 bases, with 15 bases between the two germline ends. Here the CDR3 reads CATQTEMKKLFF. The DNA for the CDR3 is TGTGCCACCCAAACAGAAATGAAAAAACTGTTTTTT.

The CDR3 is CSAGTGFEKLFF. DNA for the CDR3: TGCAGCGCCGGGACAGGATTTGAAAAACTGTTTTTT. The gene calls are TRBV29-1 and TRBJ1-4, with 8 bases lining up with TRBD1. J lost 7 bases, V lost 7 bases, and 5 bases had no gene match. This CDR3 spans 12 amino acids. The germline CDR1 and CDR2 sequences are SQVTM and ANQGSEA. Drawing the rest from reference TRBV29-1 and TRBJ1-4, the complete variable domain is SAVISQKPSRDICQRGTSLTIQCQVDSQVTMMFWYRQQPGQSLTLIATANQGSEATYESGFVIDKFPISRPNLTFSTLTVSNMSPEDSSIYLCSAGTGFEKLFFGSGTQLSVL.

The J gene is TRBJ2-7, the V gene TRBV11-2, with 7 bases lining up with TRBD2. V shed 5 bases and J 1 base; nucleotides not matched to a gene: 14. The CDR3 totals 17 residues. Germline V CDR1 and CDR2: SGHAT, FQNNGV. CDR3 DNA sequence: TGTGCCAGCAGCGCCAACCTCCGGGACTACTTTTCCTACGAGCAGTACTTC. Protein sequence: CASSANLRDYFSYEQYF.

Here the CDR3 DNA reads TGTGCCAGCAGTAGGGGGTCACCTTTTTCCTACAATGAGCAGTTCTTC. Translated, it gives CASSRGSPFSYNEQFF. The chain is built from TRBV28 and TRBJ2-1; D possibly corresponds to TRBD1 (6 bases). V dropped 5 bases and J dropped 1 base, with 15 bases sitting between them. The CDR3 is 16 amino acids. Germline V gene sequence: CDR1 MDHEN, CDR2 SYDVKM.

CDR3 DNA sequence: TGTGCCAGCAGTACTGGACAGGCAGATACGCAGTATTTT. It specifies CASSTGQADTQYF. The chain combines TRBV27 with TRBJ2-3; 7 bases line up with TRBD1. In germline, CDR1 is MNHEY, CDR2 SMNVEV (reference sequence). The V segment lost 5 bases and the J segment 4 bases; nucleotides outside the gene matches: 3. This CDR3 comprises 13 residues.

The chain joins TRBV19 to TRBJ1-2; D gene unclear. Trimming shortened V by 1 base and J by 5 bases, and 5 bases separated the two germline ends. The CDR3 is made up of 12 amino acids. Germline V gene data show CDR1 as LNHDA and CDR2 as SQIVND (reference sequence). The CDR3 DNA reads as TGTGCCAGTAGTATAGCAGCGTATGGCTACACCTTC. This codes for CASSIAAYGYTF. The whole variable domain, remainder taken from reference TRBV19 and TRBJ1-2, is DGGITQSPKYLFRKEGQNVTLSCEQNLNHDAMYWYRQDPGQGLRLIYYSQIVNDFQKGDIAEGYSVSREKKESFPLTVTSAQKNPTAFYLCASSIAAYGYTFGSGTRLTVV.

The rearrangement links TRBV30 to TRBJ2-7; possible D gene TRBD1, 6 bases. CDR1 is GTSNPN, CDR2 SVGIG, per germline (reference sequence). This CDR3 has 14 residues. The ends were cut back, 1 base at V and 5 bases at J, with 15 bases in the middle. The CDR3 here is CAWSGTVSPNEQYF. CDR3 nucleotides: TGTGCCTGGAGTGGGACAGTCTCCCCAAACGAGCAGTACTTC.